This TCR beta chain came from a study of blood T cells in healthy people across ages. With respect to this clonotype: What it binds is unknown.

Every participating donor contributed 8.5 to 10 milliliters of peripheral blood through a draw. Every sample yielded at least 6.5 million isolated PBMCs. Germline CDR1 reads LGHDT; CDR2 reads YNNKEL (reference sequence). This CDR3 region has 13 residues. A J-beta primer mix and a sample-barcoded 5' primer were used in a second PCR of roughly 7 to 12 cycles. Every cDNA molecule bore a tag from a template-switch adaptor containing 12 random nucleotides. TCRdb passed the 5' RACE reads through MiXCR, listing each CDR3 protein once. This sample has 550,000 to 750,000 distinct CDR3 sequences; more than 20% occur once, and the top ten carry approximately 3.6%. Overall study results and limits: Greater diversity and more naive CD4+ cells were seen in long-lived donors than in aged donors.

The sequence was collected from a man aged 65 to 85 in good health. The chain recombines TRBV3-1 with TRBJ2-5; 7 bases fit TRBD2. Judging by the DNA end, TRBJ2-7 fits better; the J call may be wrong. Sequenced: blood. The CDR3 DNA is TGTGCCAGCGACAAAGGGAGGGGCCACGAGCAGTACTTC. It codes for CASDKGRGHEQYF.